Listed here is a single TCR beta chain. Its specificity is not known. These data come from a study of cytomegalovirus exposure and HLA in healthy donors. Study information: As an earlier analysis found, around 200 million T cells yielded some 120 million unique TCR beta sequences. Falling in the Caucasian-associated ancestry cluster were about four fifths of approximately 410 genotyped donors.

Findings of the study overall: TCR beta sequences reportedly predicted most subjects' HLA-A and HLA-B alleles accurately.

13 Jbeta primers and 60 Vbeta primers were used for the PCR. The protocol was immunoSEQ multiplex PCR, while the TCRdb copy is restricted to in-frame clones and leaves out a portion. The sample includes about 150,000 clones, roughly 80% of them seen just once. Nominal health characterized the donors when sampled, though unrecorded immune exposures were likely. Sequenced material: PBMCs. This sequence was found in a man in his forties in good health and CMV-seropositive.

CDR3 DNA: TGTGCCAGCAGCCAAGAGGGCCCCCGGGACACCCGTAATGAAAAACTGTTTTTT. This codes for CASSQEGPRDTRNEKLFF. The gene calls are TRBV4-2 and TRBJ1-4; the D gene is possibly TRBD1 (6 bases). Between the trimmed V and J ends, which lost 0 bases and 4 bases, there was a span of 18 bases. Germline V gene lookup returns CDR1 LGHNA and CDR2 YNFKEQ. This CDR3 region has 18 residues.